This T cell receptor beta chain was observed in a study of blood T cells in healthy people across ages. Whole-study results and caveats: With age, beta diversity per million T cells declined roughly linearly, significantly by about 40.

Primed by a sample-barcoded 5' primer and a J-beta primer mix, a second PCR proceeded for about 6 to 11 cycles. TCRdb re-called the 5' RACE reads through MiXCR, storing one row per CDR3 protein. The repertoire holds fewer than 1,200,000 distinct CDR3 sequences, with roughly 24% as singletons. Of note for this clonotype: Its antigen is undetermined.

V lost 4 bases to trimming and J lost 7 bases; unmatched junction nucleotides: 12. Germline lookup yields CDR1 SEHNR and CDR2 FQNEAQ (reference sequence). The CDR3 is made up of 16 amino acids. The same specimen was also included in a second study, on T cells of mothers and their children. That work states: There were over 10 million TCR beta CDR3 reads from each mother and about 3 million from each child. Similar effects of thymic selection on TCR recombination output were recorded in related and unrelated pairs.

The sample taken for sequencing was blood. The V call is TRBV7-9, the J call TRBJ1-4, with 7 bases lining up with TRBD1. This receptor was obtained from a girl aged 2 to 9 in good health. The DNA for the CDR3 is TGTGCCAGCAGCTCTACACAGGGGAGCGGGGCTGAAAAACTGTTTTTT. It encodes CASSSTQGSGAEKLFF.